These T cell receptor beta chains were read from a single sample in a study of shared clonotypes between healthy human individuals. Measured with immunoSEQ multiplex PCR; TCRdb has only the in-frame clones, and not every one. The table lists roughly 1,100,000 clones, approximately 68% of them singletons, with approximately 1.5% in the top ten. Material: memory CD4+ T cells sorted from blood. Receptors were obtained from a man between 18 and 35 years old in good health. Each CDR3 is given with its conserved first and last residue. D genes are given only for firm matches. For some rows the clone size is stated as once, few or many, or as a class when expanded; others skip it.

J	D	size	V	length	DNA	CDR3
TRBJ2-3	-	once	TRBV20-1	10	TGCAGTGCTGTCTACGATGCGCAGTATTTT	CSAVYDAQYF
TRBJ2-2	TRBD2	-	TRBV5-4	16	TGTGCCAGCAGCTTCGGGGGCGGGAGGGACACCGGGGAGCTGTTTTTT	CASSFGGGRDTGELFF
TRBJ1-2	TRBD1	once	TRBV2	18	TGTGCCAGCAGTGACTGGGGACAGGGGGCCGCGGGGAACTATGGCTACACCTTC	CASSDWGQGAAGNYGYTF
TRBJ1-1	-	few	TRBV10-2	14	TGCGCCAGCAGGCACAGGGAATATGACACTGAAGCTTTCTTT	CASRHREYDTEAFF
TRBJ2-3	TRBD2	few	TRBV5-4	17	TGTGCCAGCAGCCCTTATACCGGGACTAGCTCCACAGATACGCAGTATTTT	CASSPYTGTSSTDTQYF
TRBJ2-1	TRBD2	-	TRBV5-1	15	TGCGCCAGCAGCTTGGCGGCGGGAGAGAGGGATGAGCAGTTCTTC	CASSLAAGERDEQFF
TRBJ2-2	-	-	TRBV6-1	14	TGTGCCAGCATTCTTCTAGTGAACACCGGGGAGCTGTTTTTT	CASILLVNTGELFF
TRBJ1-2	-	many	TRBV5-4	15	TGTGCCAGCAGCTTGGTGGGGACCTCTATCGGGGGCTACACCTTC	CASSLVGTSIGGYTF
TRBJ2-2	TRBD2	-	TRBV5-4	17	TGTGCCAGCAGCCCCACCGGGACTAGCTGGAACACCGGGGAGCTGTTTTTT	CASSPTGTSWNTGELFF
TRBJ1-2	-	-	TRBV29-1	14	TGCAGCGTCATTCTGGGGGGGCGAGGCTATGGCTACACCTTC	CSVILGGRGYGYTF
TRBJ1-2	-	-	TRBV7-2	12	TGTGCCAGCACCCTACGGGGCTATGGCTACACCTTC	CASTLRGYGYTF
TRBJ2-5	TRBD2	-	TRBV6-6	15	TGTGCCAGCAGTTACCCCCGGACTAGTCGCGAGACCCAGTACTTC	CASSYPRTSRETQYF
TRBJ1-2	-	-	TRBV20-1	8	TGCAGTGCTACGGGACACACCTTC	CSATGHTF
TRBJ2-3	-	-	TRBV30	11	TGTGCCTGGGACAGTACAGATACGCAGTATTTT	CAWDSTDTQYF
TRBJ1-4	-	few	TRBV7-2	15	TGTGCCAGCAGCTTAGGATTAGGGAGAAATGAAAAACTGTTTTTT	CASSLGLGRNEKLFF
TRBJ2-7	TRBD1	-	TRBV28	13	TGTGCCAGCAGCCCGGACAGGGCTTACGAGCAGTACTTC	CASSPDRAYEQYF
TRBJ1-2	TRBD1	-	TRBV19	15	TGTGCCAGTAGTACAGACAGGGTCCTGACCTATGGCTACACCTTC	CASSTDRVLTYGYTF
TRBJ2-3	TRBD1	-	TRBV10-1	16	TGCGCCAGCAGTCCGGGACAGGGGGCGAACGCAGATACGCAGTATTTT	CASSPGQGANADTQYF
TRBJ1-3	-	-	TRBV11-2	15	TGTGCCAGCAGCTCCAATTTTTTTTCTGGAAACACCATATATTTT	CASSSNFFSGNTIYF
TRBJ1-4	-	-	TRBV6-1	13	TGTGCCAGCAGTGTGCGTAGGGGGGAAAAACTGTTTTTT	CASSVRRGEKLFF
TRBJ2-3	-	-	TRBV27	14	TGTGCCAGCAGTTTCGGAGGGAGTCCAGATACGCAGTATTTT	CASSFGGSPDTQYF
TRBJ2-2	-	-	TRBV11-2	13	TGTGCCATTACGACAGGGAACACCGGGGAGCTGTTTTTT	CAITTGNTGELFF
TRBJ2-2	TRBD1	once	TRBV6-1	17	TGTGCCAGCAGTGGTAGACCGGGACAGCTGAACACCGGGGAGCTGTTTTTT	CASSGRPGQLNTGELFF
TRBJ2-7	-	-	TRBV2	13	TGTGCCAGCAGACAGGATCTCTCCTACGAGCAGTACTTC	CASRQDLSYEQYF
TRBJ2-2	-	-	TRBV9	14	TGTGCCAGCAGCGTAAGGTCGGATGGCGGGGAGCTGTTTTTT	CASSVRSDGGELFF
TRBJ1-1	-	-	TRBV19	16	TGTGCCAGTAGTATAGTGGGCCGACAGGTGAACACTGAAGCTTTCTTT	CASSIVGRQVNTEAFF
TRBJ2-5	-	few	TRBV10-3	12	TGTGCCATCAGTGCGGACGGGGAGACCCAGTACTTC	CAISADGETQYF
TRBJ2-1	-	-	TRBV9	15	TGTGCCAGCAGCGTAGACGGTTCCCCCAGGGATGAGCAGTTCTTC	CASSVDGSPRDEQFF
TRBJ2-3	-	-	TRBV7-2	13	TGTGCCAGCAGCGGACTTCGGACAGATACGCAGTATTTT	CASSGLRTDTQYF
TRBJ1-4	-	-	TRBV5-4	16	TGTGCCAGCAGCTTGGGGAAGGGAACGACTAATGAAAAACTGTTTTTT	CASSLGKGTTNEKLFF
TRBJ2-2	TRBD2	-	TRBV18	15	TGTGCCAGCTCACCCAGCGGGAGTAACACCGGGGAGCTGTTTTTT	CASSPSGSNTGELFF
TRBJ2-1	TRBD2	-	TRBV5-1	21	TGCGCCAGCAGCCCAACGACAGGGGCTAGCGGGAGGACCTATGGGCTTAATGAGCAGTTCTTC	CASSPTTGASGRTYGLNEQFF
TRBJ1-2	-	-	TRBV5-1	12	TGCGCCAGCAGCAATGACAGGTTTGGCTACACCTTC	CASSNDRFGYTF
TRBJ1-2	-	few	TRBV13	12	TGTGCCAGCAGCTTAGGGGTCGGGGGCTACACCTTC	CASSLGVGGYTF
TRBJ2-3	-	-	TRBV5-4	13	TGTGCCATTCCGACATCTAGGGCAGATACGCAGTATTTT	CAIPTSRADTQYF
TRBJ2-3	TRBD2	-	TRBV5-4	16	TGTGCCAGCAGCTTGGTTGGACTAGGGAGCACAGATACGCAGTATTTT	CASSLVGLGSTDTQYF
TRBJ2-3	-	-	TRBV30	12	TGTGCCTGGAGAGGCCCAATAGATACGCAGTATTTT	CAWRGPIDTQYF
TRBJ2-3	TRBD2	-	TRBV5-1	17	TGCGCCAGCCAAGTCGCCGGCCTAGCGGGGCCAAGGGATACGCAGTATTTT	CASQVAGLAGPRDTQYF
TRBJ2-3	TRBD2	-	TRBV5-1	15	TGCGCCACCCAACGTAGCGGGGGCCCGACAGATACGCAGTATTTT	CATQRSGGPTDTQYF
TRBJ1-3	-	-	TRBV18	16	TGTGCCAGCTCACCACGGGACGGAAGCTCTGGAAACACCATATATTTT	CASSPRDGSSGNTIYF
TRBJ1-6	-	-	TRBV5-1	15	TGCGCCAGCAGACCGGGCGTGGGGGAGGGTTCACCCCTCCACTTT	CASRPGVGEGSPLHF
TRBJ2-2	-	few	TRBV2	12	TGTGCCAGCAGGGTGAACACCGGGGAGCTGTTTTTT	CASRVNTGELFF